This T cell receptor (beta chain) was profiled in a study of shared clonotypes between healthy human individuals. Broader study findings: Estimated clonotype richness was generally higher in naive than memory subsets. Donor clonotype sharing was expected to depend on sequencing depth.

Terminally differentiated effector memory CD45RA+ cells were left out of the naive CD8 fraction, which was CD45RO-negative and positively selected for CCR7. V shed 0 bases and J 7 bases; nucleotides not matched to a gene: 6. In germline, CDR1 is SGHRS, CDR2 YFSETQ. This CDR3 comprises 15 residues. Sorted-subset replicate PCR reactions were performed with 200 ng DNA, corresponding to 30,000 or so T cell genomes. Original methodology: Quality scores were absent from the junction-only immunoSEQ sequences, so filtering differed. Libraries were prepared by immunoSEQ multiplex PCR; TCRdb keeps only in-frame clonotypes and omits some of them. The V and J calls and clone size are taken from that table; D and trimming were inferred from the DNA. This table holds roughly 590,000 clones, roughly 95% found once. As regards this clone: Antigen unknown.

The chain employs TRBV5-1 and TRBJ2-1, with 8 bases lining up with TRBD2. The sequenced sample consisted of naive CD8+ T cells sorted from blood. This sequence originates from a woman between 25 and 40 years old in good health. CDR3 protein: CASSLELAGINEQFF. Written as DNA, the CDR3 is TGCGCCAGCAGCTTGGAGTTAGCGGGAATAAATGAGCAGTTCTTC.